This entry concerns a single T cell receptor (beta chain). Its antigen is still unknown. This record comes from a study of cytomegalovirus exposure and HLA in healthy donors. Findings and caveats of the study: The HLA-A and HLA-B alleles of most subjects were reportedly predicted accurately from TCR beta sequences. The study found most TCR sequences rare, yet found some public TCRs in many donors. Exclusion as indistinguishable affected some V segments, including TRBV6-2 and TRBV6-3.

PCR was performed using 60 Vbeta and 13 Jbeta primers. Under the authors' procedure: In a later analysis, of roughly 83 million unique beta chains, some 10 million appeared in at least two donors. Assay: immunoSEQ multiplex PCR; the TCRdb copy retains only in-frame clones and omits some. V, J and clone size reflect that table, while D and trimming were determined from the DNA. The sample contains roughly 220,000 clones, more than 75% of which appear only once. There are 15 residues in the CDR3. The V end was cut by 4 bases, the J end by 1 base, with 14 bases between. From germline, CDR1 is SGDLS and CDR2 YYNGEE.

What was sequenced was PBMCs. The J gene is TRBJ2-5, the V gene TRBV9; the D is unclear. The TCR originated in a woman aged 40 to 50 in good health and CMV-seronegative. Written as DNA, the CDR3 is TGTGCCAGCAGCATAATTGGGCTCCCCCAAGAGACCCAGTACTTC. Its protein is CASSIIGLPQETQYF.